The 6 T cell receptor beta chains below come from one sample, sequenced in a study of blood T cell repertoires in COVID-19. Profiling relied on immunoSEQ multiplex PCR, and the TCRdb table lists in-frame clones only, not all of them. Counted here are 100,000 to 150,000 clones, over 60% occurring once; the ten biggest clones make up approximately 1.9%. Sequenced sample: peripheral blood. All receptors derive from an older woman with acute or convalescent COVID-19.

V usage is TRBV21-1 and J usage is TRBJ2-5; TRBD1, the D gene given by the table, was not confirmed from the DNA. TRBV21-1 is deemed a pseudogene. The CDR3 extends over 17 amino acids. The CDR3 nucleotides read TGTGCCAGCAGCAAAGGGGCTAGGTCAGGGGGCCAAGAGACCCAGTACTTC. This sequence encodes CASSKGARSGGQETQYF.

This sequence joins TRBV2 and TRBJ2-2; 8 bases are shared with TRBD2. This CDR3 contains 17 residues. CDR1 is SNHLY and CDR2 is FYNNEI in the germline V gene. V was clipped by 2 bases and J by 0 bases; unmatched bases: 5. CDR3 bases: TGTGCCAGCAGTGAAACCGGGACTAGAACGAACACCGGGGAGCTGTTTTTT. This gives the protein CASSETGTRTNTGELFF.

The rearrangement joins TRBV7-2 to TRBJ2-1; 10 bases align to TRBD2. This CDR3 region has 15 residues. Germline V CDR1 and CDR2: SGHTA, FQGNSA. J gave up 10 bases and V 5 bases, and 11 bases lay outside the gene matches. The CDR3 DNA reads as TGTGCCAGCAGCCCAAGCGGGGGGGCCTATAGGGAGCAGTTCTTC. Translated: CASSPSGGAYREQFF.

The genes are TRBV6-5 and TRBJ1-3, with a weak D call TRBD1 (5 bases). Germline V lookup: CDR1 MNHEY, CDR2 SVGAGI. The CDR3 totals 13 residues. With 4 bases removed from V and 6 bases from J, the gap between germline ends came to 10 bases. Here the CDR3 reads CASSLGGENTIYF. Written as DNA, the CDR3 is TGTGCCAGCAGTTTGGGGGGGGAAAACACCATATATTTT.

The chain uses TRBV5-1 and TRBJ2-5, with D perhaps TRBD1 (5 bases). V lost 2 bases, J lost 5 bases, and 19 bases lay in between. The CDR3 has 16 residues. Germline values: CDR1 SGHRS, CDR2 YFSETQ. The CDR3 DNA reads TGCGCCAGCAGCTTTGGTAGGGCAGGGATTGGGGAGACCCAGTACTTC. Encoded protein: CASSFGRAGIGETQYF. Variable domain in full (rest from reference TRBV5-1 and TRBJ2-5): KAGVTQTPRYLIKTRGQQVTLSCSPISGHRSVSWYQQTPGQGLQFLFEYFSETQRNKGNFPGRFSGRQFSNSRSEMNVSTLELGDSALYLCASSFGRAGIGETQYFGPGTRLLVL.

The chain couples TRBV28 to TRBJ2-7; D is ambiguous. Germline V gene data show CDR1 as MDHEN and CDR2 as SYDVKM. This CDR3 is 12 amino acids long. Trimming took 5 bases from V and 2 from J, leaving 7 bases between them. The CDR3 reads CASSLLAYEQYF. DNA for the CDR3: TGTGCCAGCAGTCTCCTAGCCTACGAGCAGTACTTC. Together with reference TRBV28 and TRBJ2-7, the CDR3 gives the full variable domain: DVKVTQSSRYLVKRTGEKVFLECVQDMDHENMFWYRQDPGLGLRLIYFSYDVKMKEKGDIPEGYSVSREKKERFSLILESASTNQTSMYLCASSLLAYEQYFGPGTRLTVT.